Listed here is a single T cell receptor beta chain. Participants came from about 24 US areas, aged about 18 to 89 years. As handled by the study authors: For nucleated cells, counts were estimated from reference gene primer amplification. Sequenced by immunoSEQ multiplex PCR; TCRdb stores in-frame clones only, minus some. V and J calls and clone size follow that table, whereas D and trimming were derived from the DNA. Of around 300,000 clones in the sample, less than 85% were seen once. The data stem from a study of blood T cell repertoires in COVID-19. The wider study: Material from acute and convalescent COVID-19 was sourced from the United States, Italy and Spain.

V was shortened by 5 bases and J by 3 bases, with 16 bases between the two germline ends. Germline V gives CDR1 SGHAT, CDR2 FQNNGV. This CDR3 comprises 15 residues. The sequenced sample was PBMCs or T cells enriched from blood (not recorded which). The sequence came from a woman between 50 and 59 years old who had recovered from COVID-19. The chain employs TRBV11-2 and TRBJ1-2; D ambiguous. CDR3 bases: TGTGCCAGCAGCGTGCCAGGTCCTGCTTACTATGGCTACACCTTC. Amino acid sequence: CASSVPGPAYYGYTF.